Each of the 26 T cell receptor beta chains below was sequenced from the same sample in a study of lymphopenia after photon versus proton radiotherapy. Generated by immunoSEQ multiplex PCR, the TCRdb table keeps only in-frame clones and is missing some. The sample lists 40,000 or so clones; 85% to 90% were seen once. This specimen was peripheral blood, taken from a patient treated with photon-based radiotherapy. All receptors derive from a man between 35 and 55 years old with gastric cancer.

The chain uses TRBV2 and TRBJ2-1, with D possibly being TRBD2 (6 bases). The CDR3 runs to 16 residues. V lost 2 bases and J 4 bases, leaving 15 bases between the germline ends. Per germline, CDR1 SNHLY and CDR2 FYNNEI. CDR3 sequence (DNA): TGTGCCAGCAGTGAAAGGGGAGCGGGTATTTACAATGAGCAGTTCTTC. Translated, it gives CASSERGAGIYNEQFF.

The V gene is TRBV2, the J gene TRBJ2-5, with D possibly called TRBD1 or TRBD2 (6 bases each). Germline V lookup: CDR1 SNHLY, CDR2 FYNNEI. The CDR3 is 13 residues long. Trimming cost V 6 bases and J 5 bases, with 13 bases left between them. This chain's CDR3 is CASSPGAAETQYF. The CDR3 coding sequence is TGTGCCAGCAGCCCGGGGGCGGCGGAGACCCAGTACTTC.

This chain links TRBV2 with TRBJ2-7; D uncertain. The CDR3 is 17 amino acids. CDR1 and CDR2 (germline): SNHLY, FYNNEI. V lost 2 bases, J lost 5 bases, and 22 bases lay in between. The CDR3 region has the DNA TGTGCCAGCAGTGAACGGCGTGCGGCCCCTTTGGGGAACGAGCAGTACTTC. Translating gives CASSERRAAPLGNEQYF.

This chain connects TRBV7-2 to TRBJ2-7; D gene uncertain. There are 13 residues in the CDR3. V lost 5 bases and J lost 3, with 11 bases in between. The germline V gene has CDR1 SGHTA and CDR2 FQGNSA. CDR3 DNA: TGTGCCAGCAGCCTTTCGGACGGCTACGAGCAGTACTTC. Translated, it gives CASSLSDGYEQYF.

The genes are TRBV7-9 and TRBJ2-7; 8 bases fit TRBD1. This CDR3 spans 13 amino acids. V was clipped by 10 bases and J by 5 bases; unmatched bases: 10. Germline V lookup: CDR1 SEHNR, CDR2 FQNEAQ (reference sequence). CDR3 in DNA: TGTGCCACTACAGGGGGAAGGAACGACGAGCAGTACTTC. Encoded protein: CATTGGRNDEQYF.

The rearrangement links TRBV19 to TRBJ2-2; TRBD1 might be the D (5 bases). The CDR3 has 16 amino acids. Germline V lookup: CDR1 LNHDA, CDR2 SQIVND (reference sequence). V lost 1 base and J 0 bases, leaving 9 bases between the germline ends. The CDR3 DNA reads TGTGCCAGTAGTATAGTCCGGACAACGAACACCGGGGAGCTGTTTTTT. Translated: CASSIVRTTNTGELFF.

The V and J genes are TRBV19 and TRBJ1-3; the D gene is possibly TRBD1 (6 bases). This CDR3 has 14 amino acids. Looked up from germline, CDR1 is LNHDA and CDR2 is SQIVND (reference sequence). Trimming removed 4 bases from V and 7 bases from J, with 14 bases in between. DNA for the CDR3: TGTGCCAGTAGTAGGACAGCTTCAAGGAACACCATATATTTT. This sequence encodes CASSRTASRNTIYF.

This sequence joins TRBV15 and TRBJ2-7, with no clear D. The CDR3 length is 14 residues. Between the trimmed V and J ends, which lost 1 base and 3 bases, there was a span of 10 bases. From germline, CDR1 is LNHNV and CDR2 YYDKDF (reference sequence). The CDR3 loop is CATSRGPSNYEQYF. The CDR3 region has the DNA TGTGCCACCAGCAGAGGTCCATCAAACTACGAGCAGTACTTC.

This chain connects TRBV6-4 to TRBJ1-2; TRBD1 might be the D (5 bases). From germline, CDR1 is MRHNA and CDR2 SNTAGT. Trimming shortened V by 5 bases and J by 4 bases, and 14 bases separated the two germline ends. The CDR3 contains 14 residues. CDR3 sequence: CASSPEAGSYGYTF. The DNA of the CDR3 is TGTGCCAGCAGTCCGGAGGCAGGGTCCTATGGCTACACCTTC.

J is TRBJ2-7 and V is TRBV5-1, with D hard to call. The V end was cut by 4 bases, the J end by 4 bases, with 15 bases between. This CDR3 contains 14 residues. Germline lookup yields CDR1 SGHRS and CDR2 YFSETQ. The CDR3 loop reads CASSLDGKPYEQYF. The CDR3 DNA reads as TGCGCCAGCAGCCTGGACGGCAAACCGTACGAGCAGTACTTC.

This rearrangement joins TRBV18 to TRBJ1-1, with 11 bases identical to TRBD1. After removal of 1 base from V and 4 bases from J, the junction contained 2 bases not matched to a gene. Germline CDR1 is KGHSH and CDR2 is LQKENI. The CDR3 runs to 15 residues. The CDR3 loop reads CASSPRGTGGTEAFF. The CDR3 DNA is TGTGCCAGCTCACCACGCGGGACAGGGGGCACTGAAGCTTTCTTT.

Points on this clone: The sample has other DNA sequences that encode this CDR3 too. V and J are TRBV7-9 and TRBJ1-5; D remains ambiguous. Trimming pared 1 base from V and 1 base from J, leaving 5 bases between. The CDR3 spans 14 residues. Germline CDR1 SEHNR, CDR2 FQNEAQ (reference sequence). The CDR3 is CASSLGQSNQPQHF. The DNA of the CDR3 is TGTGCCAGCAGCTTAGGTCAGAGCAATCAGCCCCAGCATTTT.

V gene TRBV7-2 combines with J gene TRBJ2-1; maybe TRBD2 (7 bases). The CDR3 is 13 amino acids. Germline V CDR1 and CDR2: SGHTA, FQGNSA. The V end was cut by 4 bases, the J end by 8 bases, with 12 bases between. The CDR3 spells CASSSVGGDEQFF. The DNA for the CDR3 is TGTGCCAGCAGCTCGGTAGGGGGGGATGAGCAGTTCTTC.

The chain uses TRBV19 and TRBJ2-7; 9 bases agree with TRBD2. From germline, CDR1 is LNHDA and CDR2 SQIVND (reference sequence). V lost 10 bases and J lost 0; bases outside the gene matches: 7. The length of the CDR3 is 14 residues. CDR3 loop: CATAAGGSSYEQYF. The CDR3 DNA sequence: TGTGCCACAGCCGCGGGGGGGAGCTCCTACGAGCAGTACTTC.

The J gene is TRBJ2-7, the V gene TRBV7-9; D ambiguous. The V gene's germline CDR1 is SEHNR and CDR2 FQNEAQ (reference sequence). The length of the CDR3 is 13 residues. V dropped 5 bases and J dropped 2 bases, with 10 bases sitting between them. The CDR3 loop is CASSPGGTYEQYF. The CDR3 region has the DNA TGTGCCAGCAGCCCCGGCGGTACCTACGAGCAGTACTTC.

The chain uses TRBV21-1 and TRBJ2-5; the table assigns TRBD2, which was not confirmed against the DNA. TRBV21-1 constitutes a pseudogene. The CDR3 extends over 16 amino acids. As DNA, the CDR3 is TGTGCCAGCAGCAAAGGGCTAGCGGGGGGGCAAGAGACCCAGTACTTC. It encodes CASSKGLAGGQETQYF.

The genes are TRBV30 and TRBJ2-3; D possibly uses TRBD1 or TRBD2 (5 bases each). Between the trimmed V and J ends, which lost 5 bases and 1 base, there was a span of 7 bases. The CDR3 loop spans 12 amino acids. CDR1 GTSNPN and CDR2 SVGIG come from the germline V gene (reference sequence). As DNA, the CDR3 is TGTGCCTGGGGGGGTGGCACAGATACGCAGTATTTT. Its translation: CAWGGGTDTQYF.

The CDR3 here is CASSGRGELLSPLHF. CDR3 DNA sequence: TGTGCCAGCAGTGGTAGGGGGGAGCTTTTGTCACCCCTCCACTTT. This chain joins TRBV6-1 and TRBJ1-6; possibly TRBD1 for D (6 bases). Trimming took 4 bases from V and 10 from J, leaving 17 bases between them. CDR3 length: 15 amino acids. CDR1 is MNHNS and CDR2 is SASEGT in the germline V gene.

The chain uses TRBV18 and TRBJ1-5; D uncertain. The ends were cut back, 2 bases at V and 1 base at J, with 6 bases in the middle. This CDR3 comprises 14 residues. From germline, CDR1 is KGHSH and CDR2 LQKENI. The CDR3 bases are TGTGCCAGCTCACCAATGGCGAGCAATCAGCCCCAGCATTTT. It codes for CASSPMASNQPQHF. Looking up the rest from reference TRBV18 and TRBJ1-5 gives the full variable domain: NAGVMQNPRHLVRRRGQEARLRCSPMKGHSHVYWYRQLPEEGLKFMVYLQKENIIDESGMPKERFSAEFPKEGPSILRIQQVVRGDSAAYFCASSPMASNQPQHFGDGTRLSIL.

The J gene is TRBJ1-2, the V gene TRBV2; the D is unclear. The V end lost 0 bases, the J end lost 0 bases, and 11 bases lay between the germline ends. The CDR3 contains 16 residues. CDR1 SNHLY and CDR2 FYNNEI come from the germline V gene. The CDR3 is CASSEAVWETNYGYTF. The DNA of the CDR3 is TGTGCCAGCAGTGAAGCGGTTTGGGAAACTAACTATGGCTACACCTTC.

The chain links TRBV7-2 to TRBJ2-5; tentatively, D is TRBD2 (6 bases). V lost 3 bases to trimming and J lost 4 bases, with 15 bases between them. Germline values: CDR1 SGHTA, CDR2 FQGNSA. CDR3 size: 15 residues. The CDR3 DNA is TGTGCCAGCAGCTTCGGAGCGGGTGTTGGAGAGACCCAGTACTTC. This gives the protein CASSFGAGVGETQYF.

The chain couples TRBV5-5 to TRBJ2-3; 8 bases are shared with TRBD1. The V gene's germline CDR1 is SGHKS and CDR2 YYEKEE (reference sequence). The CDR3 runs 15 residues. The V and J ends lost 4 bases and 2 bases, in that order; junction bases with no gene match: 6. The CDR3 bases are TGTGCCAGCAGCCGACAGGGGATTCACACAGATACGCAGTATTTT. Amino acid sequence: CASSRQGIHTDTQYF.

The V and J genes are TRBV2 and TRBJ1-3; TRBD1 might be the D (6 bases). The CDR3 runs to 13 residues. Germline CDR1 reads SNHLY; CDR2 reads FYNNEI. V lost 2 bases and J 8 bases, leaving 10 bases between the germline ends. The CDR3 DNA reads TGTGCCAGCAGTGAAACAGGGAGCGACACCATATATTTT. Translating it yields CASSETGSDTIYF.

The chain links TRBV7-2 to TRBJ1-2; D remains unclear. Trimming took 5 bases from V and 8 from J, leaving 18 bases between them. The CDR3 sequence is 14 residues long. The germline CDR1 and CDR2 sequences are SGHTA and FQGNSA. The CDR3 DNA sequence: TGTGCCAGCAGCCTCTCGGCCGGTTCAAGGGGCTACACCTTC. Amino acids: CASSLSAGSRGYTF.

This clone was observed a single time. The CDR3 DNA reads as TGTGCCAGCAGCTTACCGTCCATTCGAGCGGGTGGCTACACCTTC. Amino acids: CASSLPSIRAGGYTF. J is TRBJ1-2 and V is TRBV7-9; no clear D gene. The CDR3 contains 15 residues. Trimming shortened V by 2 bases and J by 7 bases, and 17 bases separated the two germline ends. Germline CDR1 reads SEHNR; CDR2 reads FQNEAQ (reference sequence).

The rearrangement links TRBV6-5 to TRBJ1-2; D gene ambiguous. V dropped 2 bases and J dropped 2 bases, with 6 bases sitting between them. CDR1 is MNHEY and CDR2 is SVGAGI in the germline V gene. CDR3 length: 13 residues. The CDR3 DNA is TGTGCCAGCAGTTACCGGGTGAACTATGGCTACACCTTC. Translated: CASSYRVNYGYTF.